This T cell receptor beta chain was documented in a study of monozygotic twins with inflammatory bowel disease. Germline CDR1 and CDR2: SGHTA and FQGNSA. This CDR3 spans 15 amino acids. TCRdb re-called the 5' RACE reads and gives one entry per CDR3 protein, without DNA. Recorded for this sample: more than 300,000 distinct CDR3 sequences. The chain links TRBV7-2 to TRBJ2-1; TCRdb gives TRBD2 as the D gene, but with no DNA this cannot be confirmed. The clonotype comes from a human donor with ulcerative colitis or Crohn's disease, or a healthy co-twin of an affected twin (not recorded which). The sequencing input was blood. The CDR3 loop is CASSLGLASQAEQFF.